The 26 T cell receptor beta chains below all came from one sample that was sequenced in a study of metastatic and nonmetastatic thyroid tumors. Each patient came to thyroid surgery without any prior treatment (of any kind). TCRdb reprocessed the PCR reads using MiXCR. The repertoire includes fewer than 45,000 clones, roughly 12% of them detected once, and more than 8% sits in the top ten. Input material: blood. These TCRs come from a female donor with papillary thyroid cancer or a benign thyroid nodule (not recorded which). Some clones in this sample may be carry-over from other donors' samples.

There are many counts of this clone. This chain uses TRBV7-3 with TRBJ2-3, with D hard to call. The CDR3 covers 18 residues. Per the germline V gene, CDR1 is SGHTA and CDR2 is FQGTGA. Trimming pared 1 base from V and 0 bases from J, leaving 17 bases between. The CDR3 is CASSLKVTAPPSTDTQYF. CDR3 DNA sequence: TGTGCCAGCAGCTTAAAGGTTACGGCCCCTCCTAGCACAGATACGCAGTATTTT.

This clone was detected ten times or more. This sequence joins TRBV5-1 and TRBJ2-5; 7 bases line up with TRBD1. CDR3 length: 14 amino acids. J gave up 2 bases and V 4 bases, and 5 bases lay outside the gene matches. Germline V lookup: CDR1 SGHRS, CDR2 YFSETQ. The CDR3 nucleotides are TGCGCCAGCAGCACACGGACAGGTCAAGAGACCCAGTACTTC. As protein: CASSTRTGQETQYF. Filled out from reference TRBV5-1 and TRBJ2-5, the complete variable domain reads KAGVTQTPRYLIKTRGQQVTLSCSPISGHRSVSWYQQTPGQGLQFLFEYFSETQRNKGNFPGRFSGRQFSNSRSEMNVSTLELGDSALYLCASSTRTGQETQYFGPGTRLLVL.

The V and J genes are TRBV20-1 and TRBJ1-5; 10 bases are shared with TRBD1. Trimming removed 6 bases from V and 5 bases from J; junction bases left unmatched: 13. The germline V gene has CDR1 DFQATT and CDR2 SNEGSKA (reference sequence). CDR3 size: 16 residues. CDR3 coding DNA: TGCAGTGCCAGTAACGCGGGACAGGGGCCGCATCAGCCCCAGCATTTT. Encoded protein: CSASNAGQGPHQPQHF.

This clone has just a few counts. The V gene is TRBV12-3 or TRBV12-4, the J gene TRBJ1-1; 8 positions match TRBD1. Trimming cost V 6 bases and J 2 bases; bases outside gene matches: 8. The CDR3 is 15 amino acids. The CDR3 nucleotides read TGTGCCAGCAGACAAGCAGGGGGCGTTAACACTGAAGCTTTCTTT. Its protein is CASRQAGGVNTEAFF.

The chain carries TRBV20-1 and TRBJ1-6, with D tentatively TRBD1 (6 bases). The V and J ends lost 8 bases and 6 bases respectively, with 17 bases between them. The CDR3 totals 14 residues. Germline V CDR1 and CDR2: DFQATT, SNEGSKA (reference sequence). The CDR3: CSTKQGGGNSPLHF. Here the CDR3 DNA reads TGCAGTACCAAACAGGGTGGAGGTAATTCACCCCTCCACTTT.

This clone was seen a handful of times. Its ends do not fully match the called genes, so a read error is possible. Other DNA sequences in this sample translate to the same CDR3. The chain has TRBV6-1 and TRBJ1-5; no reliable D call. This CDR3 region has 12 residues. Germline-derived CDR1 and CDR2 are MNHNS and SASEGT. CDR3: CASSTINQPQHF. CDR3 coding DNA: TGTGCCAGTAGTACCATTAATCAGCCACAGCATTTT.

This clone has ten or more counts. DNA for the CDR3: TGTGCCAGGGAGAATGAGGACAGGCAGAACACTGAAGCTTTCTTT. It translates to CARENEDRQNTEAFF. The chain employs TRBV2 and TRBJ1-1; 7 bases line up with TRBD1. The junction had 11 bases not matched to a gene; V was cut back by 9 bases and J by 1 base. This CDR3 comprises 15 residues. Germline lookup yields CDR1 SNHLY and CDR2 FYNNEI.

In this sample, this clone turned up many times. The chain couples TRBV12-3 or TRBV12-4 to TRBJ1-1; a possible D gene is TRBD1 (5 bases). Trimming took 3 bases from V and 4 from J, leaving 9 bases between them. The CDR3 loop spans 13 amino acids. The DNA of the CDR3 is TGTGCCAGCAGTTTGGGGGGTGGCACTGAAGCTTTCTTT. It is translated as CASSLGGGTEAFF.

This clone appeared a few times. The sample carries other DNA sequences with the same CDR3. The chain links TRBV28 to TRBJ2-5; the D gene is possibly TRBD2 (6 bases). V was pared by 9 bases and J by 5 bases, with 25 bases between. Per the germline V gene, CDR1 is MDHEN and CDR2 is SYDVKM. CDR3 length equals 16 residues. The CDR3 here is CASSTRRVVYRETQYF. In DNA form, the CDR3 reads TGTGCCAGTTCGACAAGGAGGGTAGTATATAGGGAGACCCAGTACTTC.

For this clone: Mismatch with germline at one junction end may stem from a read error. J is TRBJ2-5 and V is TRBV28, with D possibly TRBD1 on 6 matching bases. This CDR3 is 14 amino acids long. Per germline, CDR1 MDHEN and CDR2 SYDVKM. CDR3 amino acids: CVSSTPTGTGTQYF. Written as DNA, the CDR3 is TGTGTCAGCAGTACCCCGACAGGCACAGGGACCCAGTACTTC.

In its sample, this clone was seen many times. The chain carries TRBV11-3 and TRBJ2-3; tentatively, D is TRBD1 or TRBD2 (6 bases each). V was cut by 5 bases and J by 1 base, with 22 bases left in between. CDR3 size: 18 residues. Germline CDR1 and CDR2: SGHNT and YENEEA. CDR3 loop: CASSPPPGQPGGTDTQYF. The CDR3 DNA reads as TGTGCCAGCAGCCCCCCCCCAGGACAGCCGGGGGGCACAGATACGCAGTATTTT.

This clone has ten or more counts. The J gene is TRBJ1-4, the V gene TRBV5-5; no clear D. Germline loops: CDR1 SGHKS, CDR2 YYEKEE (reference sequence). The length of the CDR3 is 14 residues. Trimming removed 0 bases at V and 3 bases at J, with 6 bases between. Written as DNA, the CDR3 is TGTGCCAGCAGCTTGGACAGTGCTAATGAAAAACTGTTTTTT. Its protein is CASSLDSANEKLFF.

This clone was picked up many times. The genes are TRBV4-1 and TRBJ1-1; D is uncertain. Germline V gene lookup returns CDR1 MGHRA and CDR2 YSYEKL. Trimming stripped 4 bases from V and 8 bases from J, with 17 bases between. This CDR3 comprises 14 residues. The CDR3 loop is CASSRKVGEAEAFF. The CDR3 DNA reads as TGCGCCAGCAGCCGAAAGGTTGGGGAGGCCGAAGCTTTCTTT.

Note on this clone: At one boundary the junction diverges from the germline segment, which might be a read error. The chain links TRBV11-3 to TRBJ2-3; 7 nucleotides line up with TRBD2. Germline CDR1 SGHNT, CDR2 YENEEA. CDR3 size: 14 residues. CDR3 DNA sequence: TGTGCCAGCAGCCCTCCGGGACGGGAGGATACGCAGTATTTC. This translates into CASSPPGREDTQYF. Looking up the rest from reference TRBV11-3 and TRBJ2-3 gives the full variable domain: EAGVVQSPRYKIIEKKQPVAFWCNPISGHNTLYWYLQNLGQGPELLIRYENEEAVDDSQLPKDRFSAERLKGVDSTLKIQPAELGDSAVYLCASSPPGREDTQYFGPGTRLTVL.

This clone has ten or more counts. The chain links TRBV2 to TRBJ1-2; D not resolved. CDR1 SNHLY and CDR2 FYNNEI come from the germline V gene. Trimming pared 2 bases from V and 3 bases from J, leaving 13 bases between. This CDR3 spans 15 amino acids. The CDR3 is CASSELGIVDYGYTF. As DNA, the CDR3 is TGTGCCAGCAGTGAACTGGGAATAGTGGACTATGGCTACACCTTC.

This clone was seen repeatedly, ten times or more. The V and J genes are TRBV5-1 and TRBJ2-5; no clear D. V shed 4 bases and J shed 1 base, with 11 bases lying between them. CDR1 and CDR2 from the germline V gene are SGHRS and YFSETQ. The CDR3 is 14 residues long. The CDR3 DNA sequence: TGCGCCAGCAGCCTTTCTGAGCCCCAAGAGACCCAGTACTTC. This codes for CASSLSEPQETQYF.

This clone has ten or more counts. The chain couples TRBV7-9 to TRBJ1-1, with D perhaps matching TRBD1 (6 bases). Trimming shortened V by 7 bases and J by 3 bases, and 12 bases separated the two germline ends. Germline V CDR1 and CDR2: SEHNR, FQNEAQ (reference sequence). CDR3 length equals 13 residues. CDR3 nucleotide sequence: TGTGCCAGCATGGGGGCGCTGGACACTGAAGCTTTCTTT. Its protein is CASMGALDTEAFF.

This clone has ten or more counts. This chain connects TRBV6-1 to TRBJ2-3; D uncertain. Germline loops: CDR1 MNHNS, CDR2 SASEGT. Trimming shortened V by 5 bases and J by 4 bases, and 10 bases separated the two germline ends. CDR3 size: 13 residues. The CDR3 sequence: CASSLASADTQYF. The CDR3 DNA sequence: TGTGCCAGCAGTTTGGCGAGTGCAGATACGCAGTATTTT.

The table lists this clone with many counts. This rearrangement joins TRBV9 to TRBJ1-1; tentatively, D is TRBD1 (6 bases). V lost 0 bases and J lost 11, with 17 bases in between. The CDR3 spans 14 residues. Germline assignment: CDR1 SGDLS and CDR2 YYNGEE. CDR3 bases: TGTGCCAGCAGCGTAGAGGACAGCTACGGGTCGGCTTTCTTT. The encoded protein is CASSVEDSYGSAFF.

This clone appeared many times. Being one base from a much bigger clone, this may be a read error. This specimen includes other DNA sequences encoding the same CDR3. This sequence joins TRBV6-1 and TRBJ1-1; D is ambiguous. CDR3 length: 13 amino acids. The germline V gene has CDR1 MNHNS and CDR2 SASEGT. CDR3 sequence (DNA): TGTGCCAGCATGTCGGGCGGCGACACTGAAGCCTTCTTT. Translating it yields CASMSGGDTEAFF.

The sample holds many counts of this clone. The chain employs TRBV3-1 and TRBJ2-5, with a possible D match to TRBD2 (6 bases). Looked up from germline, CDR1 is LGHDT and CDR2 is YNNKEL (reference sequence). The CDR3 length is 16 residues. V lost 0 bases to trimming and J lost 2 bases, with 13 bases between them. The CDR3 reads CASSQEPGLPQETQYF. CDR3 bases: TGTGCCAGCAGCCAAGAGCCGGGACTTCCACAAGAGACCCAGTACTTC.

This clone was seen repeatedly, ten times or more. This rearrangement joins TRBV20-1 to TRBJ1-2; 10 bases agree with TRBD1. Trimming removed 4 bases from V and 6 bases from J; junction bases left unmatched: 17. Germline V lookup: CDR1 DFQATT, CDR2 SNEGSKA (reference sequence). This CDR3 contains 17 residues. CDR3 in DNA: TGCAGTGCTACGCCGGGACAGGGGAGTTCCTCTACGCATGGCTACACCTTC. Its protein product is CSATPGQGSSSTHGYTF.

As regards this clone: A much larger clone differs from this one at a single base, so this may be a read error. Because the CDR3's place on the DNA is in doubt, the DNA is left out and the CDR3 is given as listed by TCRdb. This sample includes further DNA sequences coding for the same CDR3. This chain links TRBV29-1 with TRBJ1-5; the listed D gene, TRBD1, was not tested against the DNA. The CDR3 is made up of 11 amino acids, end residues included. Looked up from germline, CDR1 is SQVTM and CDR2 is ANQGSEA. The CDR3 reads CSVAQGTGRHF.

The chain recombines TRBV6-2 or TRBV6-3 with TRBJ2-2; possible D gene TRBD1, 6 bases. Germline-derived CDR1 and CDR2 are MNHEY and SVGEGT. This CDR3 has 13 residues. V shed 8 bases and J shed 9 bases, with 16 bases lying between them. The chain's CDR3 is CASRYREARELFF. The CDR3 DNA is TGTGCCAGCCGGTACAGGGAAGCCCGGGAGCTGTTTTTT.

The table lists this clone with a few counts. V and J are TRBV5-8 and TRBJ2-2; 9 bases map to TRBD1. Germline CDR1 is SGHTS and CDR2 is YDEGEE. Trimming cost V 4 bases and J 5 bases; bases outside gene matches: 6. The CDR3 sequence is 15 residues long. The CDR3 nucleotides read TGTGCCAGCAGCCCGGGACAGGGTTTTACCGGGGAGCTGTTTTTT. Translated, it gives CASSPGQGFTGELFF.

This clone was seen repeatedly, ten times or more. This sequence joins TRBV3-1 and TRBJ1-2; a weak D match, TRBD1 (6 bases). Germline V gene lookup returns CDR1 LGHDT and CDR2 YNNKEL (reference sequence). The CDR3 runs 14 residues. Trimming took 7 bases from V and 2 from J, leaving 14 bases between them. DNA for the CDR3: TGTGCCAGCACCGGACAGCCTGTGAACTATGGCTACACCTTC. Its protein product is CASTGQPVNYGYTF. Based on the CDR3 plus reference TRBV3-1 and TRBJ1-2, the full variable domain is DTAVSQTPKYLVTQMGNDKSIKCEQNLGHDTMYWYKQDSKKFLKIMFSYNNKELIINETVPNRFSPKSPDKAHLNLHINSLELGDSAVYFCASTGQPVNYGYTFGSGTRLTVV.